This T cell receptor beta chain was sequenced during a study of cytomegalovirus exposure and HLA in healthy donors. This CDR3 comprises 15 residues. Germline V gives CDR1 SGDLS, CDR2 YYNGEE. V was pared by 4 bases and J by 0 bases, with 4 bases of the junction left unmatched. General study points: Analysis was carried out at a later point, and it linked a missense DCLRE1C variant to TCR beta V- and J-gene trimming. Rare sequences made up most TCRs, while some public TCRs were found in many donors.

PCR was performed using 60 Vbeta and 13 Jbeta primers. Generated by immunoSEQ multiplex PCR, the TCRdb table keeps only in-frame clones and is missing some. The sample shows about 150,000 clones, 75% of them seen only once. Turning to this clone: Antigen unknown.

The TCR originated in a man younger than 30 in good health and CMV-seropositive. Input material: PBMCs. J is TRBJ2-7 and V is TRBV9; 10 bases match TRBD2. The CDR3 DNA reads TGTGCCAGCAGCACGGGACTAGCGAGCTCCTACGAGCAGTACTTC. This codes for CASSTGLASSYEQYF.